Below are 18 T cell receptor beta chains sequenced from a single sample in a study of T cells after yellow fever vaccination. One entry per CDR3 protein, called by TCRdb with MiXCR from the 5' RACE reads. The sample has 450,000 to 650,000 distinct CDR3 sequences, 20% to 25% seen once. The material sequenced was PBMCs, taken about 20 days after the first yellow fever vaccination. These TCRs come from a man aged 18-30 years who received the YFV17D yellow fever vaccine.

The chain recombines TRBV25-1 with TRBJ1-1; 8 nucleotides line up with TRBD1. J lost 5 bases, V lost 4 bases, and 6 bases had no gene match. The V gene's germline CDR1 is MGHDK and CDR2 SYGVNS. The length of the CDR3 is 14 residues. The CDR3 protein is CASSGTGKGTEAFF. The CDR3 nucleotides read TGTGCCAGCAGTGGGACAGGGAAGGGGACTGAAGCTTTCTTT. The whole variable domain, filled in from reference TRBV25-1 and TRBJ1-1, reads EADIYQTPRYLVIGTGKKITLECSQTMGHDKMYWYQQDPGMELHLIHYSYGVNSTEKGDLSSESTVSRIRTEHFPLTLESARPSHTSQYLCASSGTGKGTEAFFGQGTRLTVV.

This chain connects TRBV20-1 to TRBJ2-7; 11 bases line up with TRBD1. The junction had 4 bases not matched to a gene; V was cut back by 6 bases and J by 3 bases. This CDR3 has 13 amino acids. Germline CDR1 is DFQATT and CDR2 is SNEGSKA (reference sequence). The CDR3 region has the DNA TGCAGTGCAAAGGGACAGGGGGACTACGAGCAGTACTTC. Translated: CSAKGQGDYEQYF.

The chain joins TRBV4-3 to TRBJ1-4; D is unresolved. CDR3 size: 17 residues. Between the trimmed V and J ends, which lost 0 bases and 4 bases, there was a span of 15 bases. In germline, CDR1 is LGHNA, CDR2 YSLEER. The CDR3 region has the DNA TGCGCCAGCAGCCAAGAGAGGGAGGTTCCGTTTAATGAAAAACTGTTTTTT. Amino acid sequence: CASSQEREVPFNEKLFF.

V and J are TRBV20-1 and TRBJ1-1, with a tentative D call TRBD1 (5 bases). The CDR3 is 13 amino acids. Between the trimmed V and J ends, which lost 3 bases and 0 bases, there was a span of 8 bases. The V gene's germline CDR1 is DFQATT and CDR2 SNEGSKA (reference sequence). CDR3 sequence (DNA): TGCAGTGCTAGTCGACAGTTGAACACTGAAGCTTTCTTT. As protein: CSASRQLNTEAFF.

Remarks on this clonotype: The germline gene is not matched at one end of the junction; a read error may be the cause. The chain links TRBV28 to TRBJ1-2; D unclear. Germline CDR1 reads MDHEN; CDR2 reads SYDVKM. The CDR3 is 13 residues long. This CDR3 is CASGLGANYGYTF. CDR3 bases: TGTGCCAGCGGTTTAGGCGCAAACTATGGCTACACCTTC.

V gene TRBV7-8 combines with J gene TRBJ2-4; possibly TRBD2 for D (5 bases). CDR1 and CDR2 (germline): SGHVS, FQNEAQ. The CDR3 has 16 residues. Trimming pared 3 bases from V and 2 bases from J, leaving 14 bases between. CDR3 in DNA: TGTGCCAGCAGCTTCCGGGGAAGAGGGTCCAAAAACATTCAGTACTTC. Translated: CASSFRGRGSKNIQYF.

This clonotype has just a few counts. The V call is TRBV4-3, the J call TRBJ2-7, with D possibly being TRBD2 (5 bases). The CDR3 sequence is 14 residues long. V dropped 0 bases and J dropped 12 bases, with 18 bases sitting between them. Germline V gene sequence: CDR1 LGHNA, CDR2 YSLEER. CDR3 sequence reads: CASSQDQVRARLYF. The CDR3 DNA is TGCGCCAGCAGCCAAGATCAAGTGAGGGCCCGGCTGTACTTC.

This clonotype was found a few times. The CDR3 nucleotides read TGTGCCAGCAGTTACTCTTTCGGGAATACCTACGAGCAGTACTTC. Its protein is CASSYSFGNTYEQYF. The chain is built from TRBV6-5 and TRBJ2-7; weak D call: TRBD2 (5 bases). The germline gives CDR1 MNHEY, CDR2 SVGAGI. Trimming took off 0 bases at V and 2 bases at J, with 11 bases between the two ends. The CDR3 runs to 15 residues.

This clonotype was counted a few times. The CDR3 region has the DNA TGTGCCTGGGTGAGACAGGGATCGTACACTGAAGCTTTCTTT. It codes for CAWVRQGSYTEAFF. The V gene is TRBV30, the J gene TRBJ1-1; 7 nucleotides align to TRBD1. The J segment lost 3 bases and the V segment lost 5 bases, leaving 9 bases of the junction unmatched. CDR1 is GTSNPN and CDR2 is SVGIG in the germline V gene (reference sequence). This CDR3 has 14 amino acids.

This clonotype was counted a few times. The chain combines TRBV6-6 with TRBJ2-7; D call uncertain. The V end was cut by 7 bases, the J end by 4 bases, with 8 bases between. CDR1 and CDR2 (germline): MNHNY, SVGAGI (reference sequence). The CDR3 has 11 amino acids. This chain's CDR3 is CASTDQYEQYV. CDR3 DNA: TGTGCCAGCACCGACCAGTACGAGCAGTACGTC.

J is TRBJ1-6 and V is TRBV7-9; D gene unclear. CDR1 and CDR2 from the germline V gene are SEHNR and FQNEAQ (reference sequence). The CDR3 is made up of 16 amino acids. Trimming took 4 bases from V and 0 from J, leaving 10 bases between them. CDR3 region: CASSSFLGSYNSPLHF. The CDR3 DNA sequence: TGTGCCAGCAGCTCTTTCTTGGGCTCCTATAATTCACCCCTCCACTTT.

This clonotype was observed a handful of times. J is TRBJ1-6 and V is TRBV12-3 or TRBV12-4; TRBD1 aligns across 10 bases. The CDR3 is 16 amino acids. V was pared by 5 bases and J by 0 bases, with 1 base of the junction left unmatched. The CDR3 DNA reads as TGTGCCAGCAGTGGGGACAGGGGCTCCTATAATTCACCCCTCCACTTT. Its translation: CASSGDRGSYNSPLHF.

This clonotype was recorded a few times. The chain carries TRBV4-1 and TRBJ1-2; 11 positions match TRBD1. The trim removed 4 bases at V and 7 bases at J, leaving 5 bases unmatched. Germline V CDR1 and CDR2: MGHRA, YSYEKL. CDR3 length equals 14 residues. In DNA form, the CDR3 reads TGCGCCAGCAGCCCGGGACAGGGGGTTTTTGGCTACACCTTC. Translation gives CASSPGQGVFGYTF.

This clonotype is a singleton in its sample. The CDR3 is CAWIKTAANYGYTF. In DNA, the CDR3 is TGTGCCTGGATTAAAACAGCAGCTAACTATGGCTACACCTTC. The chain is built from TRBV30 and TRBJ1-2; D call uncertain. Germline assignment: CDR1 GTSNPN and CDR2 SVGIG (reference sequence). Trimming left V 4 bases short and J 0 bases short, with 12 bases between. This CDR3 has 14 amino acids.

Here the CDR3 reads CASSYGRGNYGYTF. For the CDR3, the DNA is TGTGCCAGCAGCTATGGACGGGGAAACTATGGCTACACCTTC. This chain links TRBV6-2 or TRBV6-3 with TRBJ1-2; unclear D gene. The CDR3 has 14 residues. Germline lookup yields CDR1 MNHEY and CDR2 SVGEGT. Trimming shortened V by 6 bases and J by 2 bases, and 13 bases separated the two germline ends.

This clonotype was seen at least ten times. The chain links TRBV29-1 to TRBJ2-2; weak D call: TRBD1 (5 bases). Trimming took off 1 base at V and 5 bases at J, with 17 bases between the two ends. CDR3 length equals 16 residues. Looked up from germline, CDR1 is SQVTM and CDR2 is ANQGSEA. In DNA, the CDR3 is TGCAGCGTTGAAGTCTGGGGCCGTGTGAGGACCGGGGAGCTGTTTTTT. Encoded protein: CSVEVWGRVRTGELFF.

Only a few counts were recorded for this clonotype. V usage is TRBV11-2 and J usage is TRBJ2-1; 10 bases fit TRBD2. Looked up from germline, CDR1 is SGHAT and CDR2 is FQNNGV. The junction had 8 bases not matched to a gene; V was cut back by 1 base and J by 5 bases. This CDR3 is 17 amino acids long. The CDR3 DNA sequence: TGTGCCAGCAGCTTAGGGATAGCGGGGGGCGACCACAATGAGCAGTTCTTC. Translated, it gives CASSLGIAGGDHNEQFF.

V gene TRBV6-2 or TRBV6-3 combines with J gene TRBJ2-5, with a weak D call TRBD2 (5 bases). Trimming pared 6 bases from V and 3 bases from J, leaving 11 bases between. The CDR3 runs to 13 residues. The germline gives CDR1 MNHEY, CDR2 SVGEGT. The chain's CDR3 is CASSRDYEETQYF. CDR3 bases: TGTGCCAGCAGCCGAGACTATGAAGAGACCCAGTACTTC.